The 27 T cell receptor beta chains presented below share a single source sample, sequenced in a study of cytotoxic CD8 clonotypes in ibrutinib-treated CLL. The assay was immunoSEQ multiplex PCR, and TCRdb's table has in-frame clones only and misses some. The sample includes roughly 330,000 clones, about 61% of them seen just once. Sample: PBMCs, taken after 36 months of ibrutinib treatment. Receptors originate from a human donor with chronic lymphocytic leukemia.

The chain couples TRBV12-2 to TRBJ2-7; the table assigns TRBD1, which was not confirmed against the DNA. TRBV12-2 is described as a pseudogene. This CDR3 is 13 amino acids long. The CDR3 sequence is CASRFDRVYEQYF. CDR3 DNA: TGTGCAAGTCGCTTCGACAGGGTTTACGAGCAGTACTTC.

In nucleotides, the CDR3 is TGCGCCAGTCATAGCGGGAGTTCCTACAATGAGCAGTTCTTC. Translation: CASHSGSSYNEQFF. The gene calls are TRBV5-1 and TRBJ2-1; 9 positions match TRBD2. Losses at the gene ends were 8 bases for V and 1 base for J; bases not matched to a gene: 4. The germline V gene encodes CDR1 SGHRS and CDR2 YFSETQ. The length of the CDR3 is 14 residues.

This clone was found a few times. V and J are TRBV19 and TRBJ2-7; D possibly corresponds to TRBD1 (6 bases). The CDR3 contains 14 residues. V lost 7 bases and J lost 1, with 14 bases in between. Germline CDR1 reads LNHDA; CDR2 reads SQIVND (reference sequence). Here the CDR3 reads CASTQGYRSYEQYF. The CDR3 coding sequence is TGTGCCAGTACCCAGGGGTATCGTTCCTACGAGCAGTACTTC.

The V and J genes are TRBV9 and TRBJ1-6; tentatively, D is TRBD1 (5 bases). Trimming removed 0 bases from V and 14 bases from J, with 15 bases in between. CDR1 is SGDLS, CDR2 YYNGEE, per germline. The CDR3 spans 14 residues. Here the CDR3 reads CASSVEGTIGALHF. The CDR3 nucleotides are TGTGCCAGCAGCGTAGAAGGGACGATCGGGGCCCTCCACTTT.

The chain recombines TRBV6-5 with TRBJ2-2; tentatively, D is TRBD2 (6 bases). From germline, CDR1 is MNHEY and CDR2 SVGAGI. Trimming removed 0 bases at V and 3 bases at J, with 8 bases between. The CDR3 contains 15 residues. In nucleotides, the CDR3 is TGTGCCAGCAGTTACTCGGGGGGATACACCGGGGAGCTGTTTTTT. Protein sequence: CASSYSGGYTGELFF.

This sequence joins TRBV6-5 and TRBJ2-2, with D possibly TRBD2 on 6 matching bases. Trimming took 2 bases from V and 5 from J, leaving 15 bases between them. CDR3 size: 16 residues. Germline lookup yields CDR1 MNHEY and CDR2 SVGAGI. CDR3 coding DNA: TGTGCCAGCAGTTACCGGACAAGGAGGGTTACCGGGGAGCTGTTTTTT. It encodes CASSYRTRRVTGELFF.

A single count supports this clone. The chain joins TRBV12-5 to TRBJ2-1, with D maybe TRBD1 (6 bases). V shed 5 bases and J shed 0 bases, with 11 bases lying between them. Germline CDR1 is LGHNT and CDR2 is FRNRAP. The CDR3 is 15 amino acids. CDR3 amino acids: CASGPPGHSYNEQFF. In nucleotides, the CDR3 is TGTGCTAGTGGTCCACCGGGACACTCCTACAATGAGCAGTTCTTC.

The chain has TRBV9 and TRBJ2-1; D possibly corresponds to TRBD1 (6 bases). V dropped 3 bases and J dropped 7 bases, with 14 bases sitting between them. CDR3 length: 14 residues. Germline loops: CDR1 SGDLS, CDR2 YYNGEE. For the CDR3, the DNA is TGTGCCAGCAGCGCCACTCGCAGGGGAAATGAGCAGTTCTTC. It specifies CASSATRRGNEQFF.

The CDR3 sequence: CASSFARQPQHF. The CDR3, as DNA: TGTGCCAGCAGCTTTGCCAGGCAGCCCCAGCATTTT. The chain couples TRBV13 to TRBJ1-5; D not certain. V was clipped by 3 bases and J by 7 bases, with 7 bases between them. This CDR3 contains 12 residues. Germline loops: CDR1 PRHDT, CDR2 FYEKMQ (reference sequence).

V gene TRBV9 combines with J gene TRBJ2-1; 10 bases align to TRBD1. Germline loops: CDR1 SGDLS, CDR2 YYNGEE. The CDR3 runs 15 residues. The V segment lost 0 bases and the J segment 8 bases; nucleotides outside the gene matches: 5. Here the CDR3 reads CASSVGDRGRYEQFF. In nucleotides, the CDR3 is TGTGCCAGCAGCGTAGGGGACAGGGGCAGGTATGAGCAGTTCTTC. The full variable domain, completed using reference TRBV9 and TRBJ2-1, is DSGVTQTPKHLITATGQRVTLRCSPRSGDLSVYWYQQSLDQGLQFLIQYYNGEERAKGNILERFSAQQFPDLHSELNLSSLELGDSALYFCASSVGDRGRYEQFFGPGTRLTVL.

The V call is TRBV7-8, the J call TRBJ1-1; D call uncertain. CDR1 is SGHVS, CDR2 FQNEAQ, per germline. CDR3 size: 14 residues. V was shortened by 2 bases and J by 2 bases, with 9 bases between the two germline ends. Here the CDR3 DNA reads TGTGCCAGCAGCTTACCACAGAGTAACACTGAAGCTTTCTTT. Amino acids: CASSLPQSNTEAFF.

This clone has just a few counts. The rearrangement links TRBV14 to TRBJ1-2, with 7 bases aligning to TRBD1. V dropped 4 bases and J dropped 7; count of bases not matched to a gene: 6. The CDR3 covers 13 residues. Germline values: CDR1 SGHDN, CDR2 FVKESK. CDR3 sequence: CASSPLQGGGYTF. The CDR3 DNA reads TGTGCCAGCAGCCCGCTCCAGGGGGGTGGCTACACCTTC.

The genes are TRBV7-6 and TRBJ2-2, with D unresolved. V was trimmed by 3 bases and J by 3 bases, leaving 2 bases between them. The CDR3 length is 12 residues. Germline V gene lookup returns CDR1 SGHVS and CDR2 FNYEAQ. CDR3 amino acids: CASSLYTGELFF. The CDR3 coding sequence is TGTGCCAGCAGCTTGTACACCGGGGAGCTGTTTTTT.

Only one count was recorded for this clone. The CDR3: CASSQVGRGRGQPQHF. For the CDR3, the DNA is TGCGCCAGCAGCCAAGTTGGCAGGGGGCGGGGTCAGCCCCAGCATTTT. This chain links TRBV4-1 with TRBJ1-5; the match to TRBD1 covers 8 bases. In germline, CDR1 is MGHRA, CDR2 YSYEKL. CDR3 length: 16 residues. Trimming cost V 1 base and J 6 bases; bases outside gene matches: 8.

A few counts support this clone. The CDR3 loop is CASSDSDSPTSGNTIYF. As DNA, the CDR3 is TGTGCCAGCAGTGACTCGGACAGCCCGACCTCTGGAAACACCATATATTTT. The J gene is TRBJ1-3, the V gene TRBV2; a weak D match, TRBD1 (6 bases). Trimming shortened V by 3 bases and J by 0 bases, and 15 bases separated the two germline ends. Germline CDR1 reads SNHLY; CDR2 reads FYNNEI. The CDR3 has 17 residues.

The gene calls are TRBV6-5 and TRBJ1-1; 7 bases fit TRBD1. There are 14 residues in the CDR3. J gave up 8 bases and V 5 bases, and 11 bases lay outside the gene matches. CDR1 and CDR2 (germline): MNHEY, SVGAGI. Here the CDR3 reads CASSQTGRRGEAFF. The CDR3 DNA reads TGTGCCAGCAGTCAGACAGGGAGGAGAGGAGAAGCTTTCTTT.

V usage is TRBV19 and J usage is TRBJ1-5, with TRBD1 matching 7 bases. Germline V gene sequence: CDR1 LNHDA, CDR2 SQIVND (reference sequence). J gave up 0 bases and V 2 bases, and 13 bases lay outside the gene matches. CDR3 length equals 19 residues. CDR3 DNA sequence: TGTGCCAGTAGTATACGCCCCGACAGGGCCTGGTATAGCAATCAGCCCCAGCATTTT. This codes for CASSIRPDRAWYSNQPQHF.

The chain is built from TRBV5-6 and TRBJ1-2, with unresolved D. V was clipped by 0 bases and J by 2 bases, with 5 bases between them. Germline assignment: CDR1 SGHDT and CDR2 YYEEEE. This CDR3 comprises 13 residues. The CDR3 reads CASSLVPNYGYTF. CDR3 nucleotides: TGTGCCAGCAGCTTGGTCCCCAACTATGGCTACACCTTC.

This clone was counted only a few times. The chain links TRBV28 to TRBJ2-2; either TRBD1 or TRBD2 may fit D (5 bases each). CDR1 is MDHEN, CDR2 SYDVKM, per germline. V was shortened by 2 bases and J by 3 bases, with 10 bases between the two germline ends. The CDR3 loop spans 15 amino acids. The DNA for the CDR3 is TGTGCCAGCAGTTTACCAGGGAGTTACACCGGGGAGCTGTTTTTT. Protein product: CASSLPGSYTGELFF.

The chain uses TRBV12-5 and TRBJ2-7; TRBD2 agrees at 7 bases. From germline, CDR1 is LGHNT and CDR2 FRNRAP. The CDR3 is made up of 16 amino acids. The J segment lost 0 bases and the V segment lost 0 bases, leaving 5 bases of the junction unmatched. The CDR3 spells CASGLVGRESSYEQYF. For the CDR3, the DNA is TGTGCTAGTGGTTTGGTCGGGCGGGAGAGCTCCTACGAGCAGTACTTC.

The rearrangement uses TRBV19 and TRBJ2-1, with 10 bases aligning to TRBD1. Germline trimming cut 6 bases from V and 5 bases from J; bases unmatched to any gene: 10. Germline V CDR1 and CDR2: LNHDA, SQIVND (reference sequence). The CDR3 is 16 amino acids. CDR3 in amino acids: CASRTDAGTGDNEQFF. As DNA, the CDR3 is TGTGCCAGTAGAACCGATGCCGGGACAGGGGACAATGAGCAGTTCTTC.

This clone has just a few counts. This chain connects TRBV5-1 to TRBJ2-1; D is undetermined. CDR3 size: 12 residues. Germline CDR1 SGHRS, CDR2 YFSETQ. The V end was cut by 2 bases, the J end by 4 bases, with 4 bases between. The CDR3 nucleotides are TGCGCCAGCAGCTTCGGTTACAATGAGCAGTTCTTC. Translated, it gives CASSFGYNEQFF.

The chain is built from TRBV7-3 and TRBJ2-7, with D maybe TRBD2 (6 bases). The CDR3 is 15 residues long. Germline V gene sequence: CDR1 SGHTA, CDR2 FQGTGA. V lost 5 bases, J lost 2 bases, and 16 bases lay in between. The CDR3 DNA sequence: TGTGCCAGCAGCCCCGGTTCCGGAGGGGCCTACGAGCAGTACTTC. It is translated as CASSPGSGGAYEQYF. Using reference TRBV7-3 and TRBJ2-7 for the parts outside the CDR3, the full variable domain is GAGVSQTPSNKVTEKGKYVELRCDPISGHTALYWYRQSLGQGPEFLIYFQGTGAADDSGLPNDRFFAVRPEGSVSTLKIQRTERGDSAVYLCASSPGSGGAYEQYFGPGTRLTVT.

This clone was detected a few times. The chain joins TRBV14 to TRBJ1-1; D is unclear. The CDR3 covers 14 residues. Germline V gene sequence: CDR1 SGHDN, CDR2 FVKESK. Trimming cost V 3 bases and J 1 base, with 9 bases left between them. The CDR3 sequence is CASSHETQNTEAFF. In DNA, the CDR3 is TGTGCCAGCAGCCACGAGACACAGAACACTGAAGCTTTCTTT.

The CDR3 DNA sequence: TGTGCCAGCAGCTTAATTAGGGGGGGCCGCAATGAGCAGTTCTTC. This translates into CASSLIRGGRNEQFF. The chain links TRBV7-3 to TRBJ2-1, with D perhaps matching TRBD2 (7 bases). V was pared by 1 base and J by 6 bases, with 13 bases between. Germline CDR1 reads SGHTA; CDR2 reads FQGTGA. CDR3 length: 15 amino acids.

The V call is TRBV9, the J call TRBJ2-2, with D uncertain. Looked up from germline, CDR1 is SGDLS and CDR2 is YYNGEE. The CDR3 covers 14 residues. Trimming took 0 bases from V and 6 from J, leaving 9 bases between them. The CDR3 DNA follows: TGTGCCAGCAGCGTAGAAGGTGACGCCGGGGAGCTGTTTTTT. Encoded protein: CASSVEGDAGELFF.

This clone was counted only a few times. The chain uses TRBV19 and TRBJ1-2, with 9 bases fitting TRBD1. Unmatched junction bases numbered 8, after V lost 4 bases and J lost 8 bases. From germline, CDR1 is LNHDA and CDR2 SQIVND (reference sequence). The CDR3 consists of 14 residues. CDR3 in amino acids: CASSTGQGLRGYTF. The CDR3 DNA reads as TGTGCCAGTAGTACCGGACAGGGGCTTAGAGGCTACACCTTC.